The 7 T cell receptor beta chains listed next were all sequenced from one sample in a study of T cell responses to AZD1222 COVID-19 vaccine. Clones were sequenced by immunoSEQ multiplex PCR, and TCRdb holds only the in-frame ones, with some missing. The sample has roughly 110,000 clones, about 89% seen once. Sequencing was performed on peripheral blood, taken on day 0 of AZD1222 vaccination. These TCRs come from an adult in good health.

The chain recombines TRBV15 with TRBJ2-2; D is possibly TRBD2 (6 bases). CDR3 length equals 15 residues. Trimming cost V 3 bases and J 0 bases, with 8 bases left between them. CDR1 is LNHNV and CDR2 is YYDKDF in the germline V gene (reference sequence). The CDR3 loop is CATSRPGANTGELFF. Written as DNA, the CDR3 is TGTGCCACCAGCAGGCCGGGGGCGAACACCGGGGAGCTGTTTTTT. The whole variable domain, filled in from reference TRBV15 and TRBJ2-2, reads DAMVIQNPRYQVTQFGKPVTLSCSQTLNHNVMYWYQQKSSQAPKLLFHYYDKDFNNEADTPDNFQSRRPNTSFCFLDIRSPGLGDTAMYLCATSRPGANTGELFFGEGSRLTVL.

The V and J genes are TRBV18 and TRBJ2-7; D is possibly TRBD1 (8 bases). Per the germline V gene, CDR1 is KGHSH and CDR2 is LQKENI. Trimming shortened V by 3 bases and J by 5 bases, and 17 bases separated the two germline ends. This CDR3 has 15 amino acids. CDR3 in DNA: TGTGCCAGCTCACCGGGGGGGACAGGTGCCCACGAGCAGTACTTC. Amino acids: CASSPGGTGAHEQYF.

This sequence joins TRBV11-2 and TRBJ1-1; a possible D gene is TRBD1 (5 bases). The ends were cut back, 0 bases at V and 3 bases at J, with 8 bases in the middle. Germline V lookup: CDR1 SGHAT, CDR2 FQNNGV. This CDR3 region has 14 residues. CDR3 protein: CASSLDGDHTEAFF. The CDR3 DNA reads as TGTGCCAGCAGCTTAGACGGGGACCACACTGAAGCTTTCTTT. The whole variable domain, filled in from reference TRBV11-2 and TRBJ1-1, reads EAGVAQSPRYKIIEKRQSVAFWCNPISGHATLYWYQQILGQGPKLLIQFQNNGVVDDSQLPKDRFSAERLKGVDSTLKIQPAKLEDSAVYLCASSLDGDHTEAFFGQGTRLTVV.

The genes are TRBV12-3 or TRBV12-4 and TRBJ2-7; D is undetermined. Trimming cost V 3 bases and J 4 bases, with 10 bases left between them. This CDR3 contains 13 residues. CDR3 coding DNA: TGTGCCAGCAGTTTCAGATTTCATTACGAGCAGTACTTC. It yields the protein CASSFRFHYEQYF.

The chain carries TRBV7-9 and TRBJ1-2; D possibly corresponds to TRBD1 (5 bases). CDR1 is SEHNR, CDR2 FQNEAQ, per germline (reference sequence). V lost 5 bases to trimming and J lost 5 bases, with 12 bases between them. The CDR3 sequence is 13 residues long. This chain's CDR3 is CASSPGTSYGYTF. The CDR3 region has the DNA TGTGCCAGCAGCCCCGGGACTTCTTATGGCTACACCTTC. Supplemented by reference TRBV7-9 and TRBJ1-2, the full variable domain reads DTGVSQNPRHKITKRGQNVTFRCDPISEHNRLYWYRQTLGQGPEFLTYFQNEAQLEKSRLLSDRFSAERPKGSFSTLEIQRTEQGDSAMYLCASSPGTSYGYTFGSGTRLTVV.

This chain uses TRBV28 with TRBJ1-3; 10 nucleotides align to TRBD1. The CDR3 covers 16 residues. Trimming at V came to 6 bases and at J to 7 bases, leaving 12 bases not matched to a gene. Per the germline V gene, CDR1 is MDHEN and CDR2 is SYDVKM. This CDR3 is CASSPAGTGVRNTIYF. In nucleotides, the CDR3 is TGTGCCAGCAGCCCCGCTGGGACAGGGGTCAGGAACACCATATATTTT.

V and J are TRBV7-2 and TRBJ2-5; D not resolved. V was pared by 2 bases and J by 2 bases, with 15 bases between. This CDR3 is built from 16 residues. CDR1 SGHTA and CDR2 FQGNSA come from the germline V gene. This CDR3 is CASSLKSMRIQETQYF. The CDR3 nucleotides read TGTGCCAGCAGCTTAAAATCGATGAGGATTCAAGAGACCCAGTACTTC.